This TCR beta chain was profiled in a study of shared clonotypes between healthy human individuals. Around 90 million PBMCs served as the genomic DNA source for unsorted samples. The germline gives CDR1 SNHLY, CDR2 FYNNEI. The junction had 3 bases not matched to a gene; V was cut back by 6 bases and J by 7 bases. The CDR3 has 11 amino acids. For each subset, genomic DNA was distributed in equal portions over several immunoSEQ plates. Replicate PCRs for unsorted PBMC used approximately 300 ng DNA (around 30,000 T cell genomes). Sequencing of unsorted PBMC DNA was carried out using ten immunoSEQ deep assay plates. Repertoires were generated with immunoSEQ multiplex PCR, while TCRdb's copy carries only in-frame clones and drops some. Of about 480,000 clones in the sample, 75% to 80% were seen once.

The sample consisted of PBMCs. This TCR was sampled from a woman aged 35 to 49 in good health. Some clones in this sample may be carry-over from other donors' samples. This chain links TRBV2 with TRBJ2-7, with TRBD1 matching 7 bases. CDR3 residues: CASRTGWEQYF. The CDR3 DNA reads TGTGCCAGCAGGACAGGGTGGGAGCAGTACTTC.